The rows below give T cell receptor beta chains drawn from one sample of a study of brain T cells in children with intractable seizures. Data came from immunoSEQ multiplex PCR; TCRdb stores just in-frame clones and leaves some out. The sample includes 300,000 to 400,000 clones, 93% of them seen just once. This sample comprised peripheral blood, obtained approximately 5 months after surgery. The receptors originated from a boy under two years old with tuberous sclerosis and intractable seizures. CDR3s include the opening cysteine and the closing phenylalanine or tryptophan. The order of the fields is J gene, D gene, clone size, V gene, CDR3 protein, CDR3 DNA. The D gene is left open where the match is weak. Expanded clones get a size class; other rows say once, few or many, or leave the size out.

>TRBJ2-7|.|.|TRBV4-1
CASSQEGGPDEQYF
TGCGCCAGCAGCCAAGAGGGGGGGCCCGACGAGCAGTACTTC
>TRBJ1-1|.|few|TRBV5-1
CASSLPGITEAFF
TGCGCCAGCAGCTTGCCAGGGATCACTGAAGCTTTCTTT
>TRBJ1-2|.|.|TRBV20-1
CSAGGGNGYTF
TGCAGTGCTGGTGGAGGGAATGGCTACACCTTC
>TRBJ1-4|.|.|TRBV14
CASSQDPPGRPNEKLFF
TGTGCCAGCAGCCAAGATCCTCCGGGGAGGCCTAATGAAAAACTGTTTTTT
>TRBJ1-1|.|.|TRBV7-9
CASRSNWGSEAFF
TGTGCCAGCAGATCAAATTGGGGGAGTGAAGCTTTCTTT
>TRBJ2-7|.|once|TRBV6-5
CASSYEGGYEQYF
TGTGCCAGCAGTTATGAGGGGGGATACGAGCAGTACTTC
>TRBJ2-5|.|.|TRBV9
CASSVGAEETQYF
TGTGCCAGCAGCGTCGGGGCCGAGGAGACCCAGTACTTC
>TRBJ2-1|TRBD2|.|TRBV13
CASSFLAGVFNEQFF
TGTGCCAGCAGCTTCCTAGCGGGAGTTTTCAATGAGCAGTTCTTC
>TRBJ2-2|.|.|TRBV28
CASSFLRGTSTGELFF
TGTGCCAGCAGTTTCCTTAGAGGGACCTCAACCGGGGAGCTGTTTTTT
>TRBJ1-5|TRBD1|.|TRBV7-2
CASSAGTGVQPQHF
TGTGCCAGCAGCGCCGGGACAGGGGTTCAGCCCCAGCATTTT
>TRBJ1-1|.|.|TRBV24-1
CATSDRRGGRTEAFF
TGTGCCACCAGTGATCGCAGAGGTGGGAGGACTGAAGCTTTCTTT